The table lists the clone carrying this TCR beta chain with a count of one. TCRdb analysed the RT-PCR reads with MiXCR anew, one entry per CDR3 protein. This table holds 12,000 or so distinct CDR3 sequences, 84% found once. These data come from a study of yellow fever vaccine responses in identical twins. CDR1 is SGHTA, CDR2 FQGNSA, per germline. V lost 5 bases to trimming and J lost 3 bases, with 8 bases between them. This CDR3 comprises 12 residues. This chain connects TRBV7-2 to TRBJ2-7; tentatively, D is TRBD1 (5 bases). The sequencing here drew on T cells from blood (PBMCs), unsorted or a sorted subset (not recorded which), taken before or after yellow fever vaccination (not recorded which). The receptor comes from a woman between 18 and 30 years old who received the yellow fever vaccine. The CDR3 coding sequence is TGTGCCAGCAGCACCACAGGCTACGAGCAGTACTTC. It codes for CASSTTGYEQYF.